These T cell receptor beta chains were read from a single sample in a study of blood T cells in healthy people across ages. TCRdb independently ran MiXCR on the 5' RACE reads; one entry per CDR3 protein. The table includes 1.5 million to 2 million distinct CDR3 sequences, under 30% detected once. The sequencing sample was made of blood. These receptors all come from a woman aged 30 to 39 in good health. Each CDR3 is given with its conserved first and last residue. A D gene is named only where the DNA matches it firmly. The size of a clone is reported for some rows only, either as once, few or many, or as a class for expanded clones.

>TRBD2|TRBV7-2|TRBJ2-1|few
CASSLMGAGVTNEQFF
>TRBD1|TRBV7-2|-|-
CAGSTGQRYEQYF
>-|TRBV6-1|TRBJ2-1|once
CANSEADTPSSYEQFF
>-|TRBV4-1|TRBJ2-1|many
CASSQDNYNEQFF
>TRBD2|TRBV5-5|TRBJ2-1|few
CASSLPGTSSNNEQFF
>-|TRBV30|TRBJ1-2|-
CAWSIATGGYTF
>TRBD2|TRBV7-2|TRBJ2-7|-
CVSSPTSGPYEQYF
>-|TRBV12-3/TRBV12-4|TRBJ1-5|few
CASSLSLQPQHF
>TRBD1|TRBV28|TRBJ2-3|-
CASSSPGTGGRADTQYF
>TRBD1|TRBV27|TRBJ2-2|-
CASSLTGGVSNTGELFF
>TRBD1|TRBV10-3|TRBJ2-1|-
CAISETGGGVNEQFF
>-|TRBV12-3/TRBV12-4|TRBJ1-2|few
CVSSLEGWGVYGYTF
>TRBD2|TRBV5-1|-|-
CASRTSHHLETQYF
>-|TRBV9|TRBJ2-5|many
CASSVDTGTQYF
>TRBD1|TRBV18|TRBJ2-1|many
CASSRYRTGDYNEQFF
>-|TRBV5-6|TRBJ2-6|once
CAGSLRQNSGANVLTF
>TRBD1|TRBV30|TRBJ2-1|few
CAWLGQGTYNEQFF
>-|TRBV5-1|-|few
CASSDTSLEQYF
>-|TRBV27|TRBJ2-1|few
CASSPAWTYNEQFF
>-|TRBV20-1|TRBJ1-6|few
CSARDLGGGSYNSPLHF
>-|TRBV20-1|TRBJ2-5|many
CSAREGGEETQYF
>TRBD1|TRBV5-1|TRBJ2-7|many
CASSRRLQGAGEQYF
>-|TRBV12-3/TRBV12-4|TRBJ1-2|many
CASSLRGPNPHGYTF
>TRBD1|TRBV20-1|TRBJ2-3|-
CSARETGGQVDTQYF
>TRBD1|TRBV7-8|-|once
CASSSQGAGFHEQYF
>-|TRBV28|-|-
CASTHSPRGANIQYF
>-|TRBV30|TRBJ1-2|few
CAWRVRDGYTF
>-|TRBV12-3/TRBV12-4|TRBJ2-2|-
CASLGYTGELFF
>TRBD2|TRBV6-5|-|-
CASSYGTSGSPYEQYF
>-|TRBV18|TRBJ1-5|-
CASSPSVNHQPQHF
>-|TRBV27|TRBJ1-5|many
CASSHGGRGKYQPQHF
>TRBD2|TRBV4-1|TRBJ2-3|few
CAGSPPGGGSDTQYF
>TRBD1|TRBV6-2/TRBV6-3|TRBJ2-2|few
CASSSYRGPNTGELFF
>TRBD1|TRBV5-1|TRBJ2-7|medium-sized
CASSLGHRDSSYEQYF
>TRBD1|TRBV5-1|TRBJ1-2|many
CASSPGTGDHGYTF
>TRBD2|TRBV7-2|TRBJ2-7|-
CASSLAPSGGYEQYF
>-|TRBV7-9|TRBJ1-1|-
CASRRTGGDTEAFF
>TRBD2|TRBV6-5|TRBJ2-5|-
CASIEPWGGGQYF
>-|TRBV7-2|TRBJ1-1|-
CASSLGAGIRAFF
>TRBD2|TRBV10-2|TRBJ2-1|-
CASRTPSGSYNEQFF
>TRBD1|TRBV7-2|TRBJ2-5|-
CASREAGTGREETQYF
>-|TRBV21-1|TRBJ2-5|-
CASSSWTGYQETQYF
>TRBD2|TRBV5-1|TRBJ2-3|few
CASSKGLTSTDTQYF
>TRBD1|TRBV10-3|TRBJ2-7|many
CAISGPGQGISYEQYF
>-|TRBV10-3|TRBJ1-6|-
CAISPLDNSPLHF
>-|TRBV4-1|TRBJ2-1|few
CASSQRGPPDNNEQFF
>TRBD2|TRBV20-1|TRBJ2-1|few
CSAQGLAEYNEQFF
>-|TRBV12-3/TRBV12-4|TRBJ1-4|-
CASSFQATSEKLFF
>-|TRBV10-2|TRBJ1-5|-
CASSDRTSNQPQHF
>TRBD2|TRBV30|-|few
CAWRTSGGVETQYF
>TRBD1|TRBV30|TRBJ2-1|-
CAWSAGQGRDEQFF
>-|TRBV24-1|TRBJ2-1|-
CATSVGYNERFF
>-|TRBV18|TRBJ2-5|-
CASSPPDRSYQETQYF
>-|TRBV20-1|TRBJ2-3|-
CSAGQGGADTRYF
>-|TRBV5-1|TRBJ2-3|many
CASSTLAGTDTQYF
>-|TRBV7-2|TRBJ2-1|few
CASGGMGAGTYNEQFF
>-|TRBV16|TRBJ2-1|few
CASSHTFF
>TRBD2|TRBV15|TRBJ2-2|-
CATSSSGGYTGELFF
>TRBD2|TRBV6-5|TRBJ2-1|few
CASSYTPGLAGGRYEQFF